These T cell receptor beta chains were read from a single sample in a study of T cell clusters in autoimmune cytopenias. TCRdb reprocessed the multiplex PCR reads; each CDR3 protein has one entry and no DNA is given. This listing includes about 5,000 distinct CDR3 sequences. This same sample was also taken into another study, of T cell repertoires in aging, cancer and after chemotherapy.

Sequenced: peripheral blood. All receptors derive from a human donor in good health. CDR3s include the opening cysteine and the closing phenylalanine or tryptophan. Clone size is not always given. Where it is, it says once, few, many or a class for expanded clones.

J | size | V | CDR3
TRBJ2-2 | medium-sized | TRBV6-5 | CASRLGTNTGELFF
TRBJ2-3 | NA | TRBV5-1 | CASSLEGALFADTQYF
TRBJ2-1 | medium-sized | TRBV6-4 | CASSDSRDASNEQFF
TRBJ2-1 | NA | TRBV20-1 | CSAREPRSAGAYNEQFF
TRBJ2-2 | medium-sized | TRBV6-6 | CASSYFVTRVNTGELFF
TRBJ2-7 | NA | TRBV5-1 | CASSLGGAPDEQYF
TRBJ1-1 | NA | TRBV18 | CASNPGFQGRTEAFF
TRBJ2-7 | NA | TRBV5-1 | CASSRVTISYEQYF
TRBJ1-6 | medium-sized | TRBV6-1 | CASSVWGVNSPLHF
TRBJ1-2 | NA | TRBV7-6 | CASSFTGYDYTF
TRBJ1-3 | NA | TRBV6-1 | CASSPPGVREDTIYF
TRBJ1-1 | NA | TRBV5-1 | CASSHTTGFNTEAFF
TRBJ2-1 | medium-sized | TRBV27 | CASSSGGSYNEQFF
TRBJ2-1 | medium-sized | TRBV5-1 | CASSLEQASGGHEQFF
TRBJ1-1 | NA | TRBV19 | CASTNLGEFTEAFF
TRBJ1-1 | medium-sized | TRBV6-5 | CASSSFGGPNTEAFF
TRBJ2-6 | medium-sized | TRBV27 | CASRGWGTGSYGANVLTF
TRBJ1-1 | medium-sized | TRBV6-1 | CASTPTLNTEAFF
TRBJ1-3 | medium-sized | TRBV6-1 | CAITWGANTIYF
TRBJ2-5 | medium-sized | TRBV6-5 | CASTQKGLARQETQYF
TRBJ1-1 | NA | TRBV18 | CASSPAPQRSMNTEAFF
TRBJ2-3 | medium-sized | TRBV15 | CATSRGVAGARLYF
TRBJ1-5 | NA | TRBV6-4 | CASSEEGNQPQHF
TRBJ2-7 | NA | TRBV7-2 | CASSFPGANEQYF
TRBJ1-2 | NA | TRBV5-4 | CASSLTTGGYGYTF
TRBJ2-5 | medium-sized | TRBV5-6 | CASSGDRARETQYF
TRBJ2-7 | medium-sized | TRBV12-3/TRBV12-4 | CASCGGTTRNEQYF
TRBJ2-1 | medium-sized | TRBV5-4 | CASSLTGAQNEQFF
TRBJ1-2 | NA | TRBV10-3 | CAISESLGGYTF
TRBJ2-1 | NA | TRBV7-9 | CASSLRSYNEQFF
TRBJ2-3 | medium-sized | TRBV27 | CASSLGSDTQYF
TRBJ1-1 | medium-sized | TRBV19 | CASSMRELDTEAFF
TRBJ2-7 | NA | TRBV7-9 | CASSPAPTSGLVYEQYF
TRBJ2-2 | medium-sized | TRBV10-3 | CAIRPADTGELFF
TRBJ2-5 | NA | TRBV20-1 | CSAPNLPQETQYF
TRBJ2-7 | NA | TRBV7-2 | CASSQSPGVYEQYF
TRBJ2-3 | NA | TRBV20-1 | CSRLAGGQDTQYF
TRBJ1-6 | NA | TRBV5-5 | CASSFNRDNSPLHF
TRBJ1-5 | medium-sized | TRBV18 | CASSPEGVRGQPQHF
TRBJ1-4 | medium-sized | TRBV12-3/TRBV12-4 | CASRQATGSGSTNEKLFF
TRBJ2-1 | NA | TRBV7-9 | CASSRQGLTYPFF
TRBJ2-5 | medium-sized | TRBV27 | CASSFGVLGVGEETQYF